Listed here are 8 T cell receptor beta chains from one sample, sequenced in a study of T-cell reconstitution after alpha-beta-depleted transplantation in children. The TCRbeta library was prepared with unique molecular identifiers. TCRdb recomputed calls from the PCR reads with MiXCR, one row per CDR3 protein. The data contain around 200,000 distinct CDR3 sequences, about 8.7% of them singletons. The sequenced sample was PBMCs, mostly from graft donor cells, obtained 360 days after TCRalphabeta/CD19-depleted stem cell transplant. These receptor sequences come from a male patient between 2 and 10 years old who had a stem cell transplant for acute myeloid leukemia, so the T cells may come from the graft donor.

In its sample, this clonotype was seen a few times. V usage is TRBV18 and J usage is TRBJ2-2; 7 bases are a match to TRBD2. The V gene's germline CDR1 is KGHSH and CDR2 LQKENI. The CDR3 totals 18 residues. After removal of 2 bases from V and 0 bases from J, the junction contained 9 bases not matched to a gene. The CDR3 nucleotides read TGTGCCAGCTCACCAGAGACGGGGGGTCGTACGAACACCGGGGAGCTGTTTTTT. Translated, it gives CASSPETGGRTNTGELFF.

The chain employs TRBV15 and TRBJ2-2, with TRBD1 matching 7 bases. Germline assignment: CDR1 LNHNV and CDR2 YYDKDF (reference sequence). Trimming removed 1 base from V and 1 base from J; junction bases left unmatched: 12. CDR3 size: 19 residues. The CDR3 here is CATSRASSQGSGNTGELFF. CDR3 bases: TGTGCCACCAGCAGAGCAAGCTCACAGGGGAGTGGGAACACCGGGGAGCTGTTTTTT.

V usage is TRBV3-1 and J usage is TRBJ2-2; 9 bases line up with TRBD2. CDR1 and CDR2 (germline): LGHDT, YNNKEL (reference sequence). V lost 4 bases and J lost 6; bases outside the gene matches: 6. The CDR3 has 15 amino acids. CDR3 nucleotide sequence: TGTGCCAGCAGCCTAGCGGGAGTGAGAGCCGGGGAGCTGTTTTTT. Its protein is CASSLAGVRAGELFF.

This chain joins TRBV7-6 and TRBJ2-5; D is possibly TRBD1 or TRBD2 (5 bases each). This CDR3 has 14 residues. With 5 bases removed from V and 3 bases from J, the gap between germline ends came to 13 bases. Germline values: CDR1 SGHVS, CDR2 FNYEAQ. In DNA form, the CDR3 reads TGTGCCAGCAGCCTCCGGGGCAATAAAGAGACCCAGTACTTC. Protein: CASSLRGNKETQYF.

This clonotype was counted many times. The chain couples TRBV28 to TRBJ2-2, with 10 bases matching TRBD2. With V trimmed by 5 bases and J by 0 bases, 18 bases remained unmatched. Germline V gives CDR1 MDHEN, CDR2 SYDVKM. This CDR3 region has 21 residues. The CDR3 region has the DNA TGTGCCAGCAGTCCCACTAGCGGGATATTCCAATATCCTGCGAACACCGGGGAGCTGTTTTTT. Protein: CASSPTSGIFQYPANTGELFF.

This clonotype has at least ten counts. The chain carries TRBV5-1 and TRBJ2-1; 12 bases agree with TRBD2. J lost 12 bases, V lost 6 bases, and 13 bases had no gene match. This CDR3 contains 15 residues. Germline loops: CDR1 SGHRS, CDR2 YFSETQ. In nucleotides, the CDR3 is TGCGCCAGCACCCAAGACGGACTAGCGGGAACAGGGCAGTTCTTC. It encodes CASTQDGLAGTGQFF.

As regards this clonotype: A much larger clone is a single base away; this may be a read error. The J gene is TRBJ2-7, the V gene TRBV28; 7 bases match TRBD2. In germline, CDR1 is MDHEN, CDR2 SYDVKM. CDR3 length equals 15 residues. The CDR3 region has the DNA TGTGCCAGCACAATCTTGACGGGAGGTAGCTACGGGCAGTACTTC. The encoded protein is CASTILTGGSYGQYF. The variable domain in full, with the rest retrieved from reference TRBV28 and TRBJ2-7, is DVKVTQSSRYLVKRTGEKVFLECVQDMDHENMFWYRQDPGLGLRLIYFSYDVKMKEKGDIPEGYSVSREKKERFSLILESASTNQTSMYLCASTILTGGSYGQYFGPGTRLTVT.

The chain employs TRBV4-2 and TRBJ1-2; 8 bases align to TRBD1. This CDR3 has 15 amino acids. J lost 3 bases, V lost 0 bases, and 3 bases had no gene match. Germline V gene lookup returns CDR1 LGHNA and CDR2 YNFKEQ. CDR3 nucleotide sequence: TGTGCCAGCAGCCAAGATGACAGGGGCTACTATGGCTACACCTTC. Protein product: CASSQDDRGYYGYTF.